This T cell receptor beta chain was observed in a study of T cells in Graves' hyperthyroidism and ophthalmopathy. About this clonotype itself: Its target is not known.

There were TCR beta CDR3 regions amplified from RNA transcripts. RT-PCR in the first round (using the HTBI primer set) targeted the TCR CDR3. TCRdb re-analysed the multiplex PCR reads in MiXCR, keeping a single row per CDR3 protein. This sample has under 300,000 distinct CDR3 sequences, with over 20% found just once. Subjects with ophthalmopathy showed a Clinical Activity Score no lower than 3, a NOSPECS grade no lower than 4, and a duration shorter than 3 months. Study-wide results and limits: Most thyroid clonotypes expanded above 0.001 were also detected in blood.

CDR1 and CDR2 (germline): LGHDT, YNNKEL (reference sequence). V was clipped by 3 bases and J by 3 bases, with 15 bases between them. The CDR3 is made up of 15 amino acids. This chain links TRBV3-1 with TRBJ2-7, with no clear D. What was sequenced was blood. The sequence was obtained from a man aged 25-45 years with Graves' ophthalmopathy. CDR3 DNA: TGTGCCAGCAGCCAGGGCAGTGCCGCCTACTACGAGCAGTACTTC. Translation gives CASSQGSAAYYEQYF.